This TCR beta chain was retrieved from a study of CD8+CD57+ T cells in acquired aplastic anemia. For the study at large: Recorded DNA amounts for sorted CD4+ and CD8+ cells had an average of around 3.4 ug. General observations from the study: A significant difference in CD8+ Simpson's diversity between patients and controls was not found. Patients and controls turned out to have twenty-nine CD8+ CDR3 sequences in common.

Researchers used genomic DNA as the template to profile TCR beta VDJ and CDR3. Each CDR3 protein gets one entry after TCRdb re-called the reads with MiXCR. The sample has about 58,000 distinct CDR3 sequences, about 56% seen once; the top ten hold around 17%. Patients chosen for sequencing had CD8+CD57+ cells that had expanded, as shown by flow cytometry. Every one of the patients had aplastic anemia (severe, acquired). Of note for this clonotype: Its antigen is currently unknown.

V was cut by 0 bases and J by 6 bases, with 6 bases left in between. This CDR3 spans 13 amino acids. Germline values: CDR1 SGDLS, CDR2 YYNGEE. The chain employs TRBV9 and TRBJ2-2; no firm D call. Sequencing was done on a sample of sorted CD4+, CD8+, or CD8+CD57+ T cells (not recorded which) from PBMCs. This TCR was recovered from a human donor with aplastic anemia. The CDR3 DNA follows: TGTGCCAGCAGCGTAGGAGTGGCCGGGGAGCTGTTTTTT. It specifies CASSVGVAGELFF.